This entry is about one T cell receptor (beta chain). The antigen it recognizes is unknown. Base qualities are missing; no much larger clone stands one base away. The data are from a study of cytomegalovirus exposure and HLA in healthy donors (dated by TCRdb to about 2017). For the study in its entirety: In an earlier analysis of under 600 of the donors, under 300 Gb of sequence data and 100 million or so unique TCR beta sequences from about 179 million T cells were reported. Roughly 300 gigabases of sequencing data and around 80 million unique TCR sequences made up an early release that covered fewer than 650 HLA-typed donors. Among the roughly 400 genotyped donors, about 85% belonged to the genetic ancestry cluster associated with self-reported Caucasian donors. The study aimed to test whether cataloging public T cell receptors could reveal signatures of past pathogen exposure. The study profiled the T cell repertoires of under 850 subjects by immunosequencing and related them to cytomegalovirus serostatus. Besides the first cohort of approximately 710 subjects, a separate validation cohort made up of over 100 different subjects was used. The study combined high-throughput TCR immunosequencing, statistical association of individual TCRs with disease status, and machine learning to predict cytomegalovirus infection status. In a later analysis, previously published TCR beta repertoires from 500 to 750 donors were re-analyzed and high-resolution HLA genotyping was added so that TCR occurrence patterns could be studied. In the later analysis, no new phenotypic data were used to find candidate immune exposures; instead, reliance was placed on TCR beta sequences and their occurrence across donors. To decide whether each TCR beta V gene segment behaved as functional or pseudogenic, an earlier analysis of approximately 590 of the donors relied on high-throughput TCR beta sequencing. Donor age, sex, ethnicity and CMV serostatus were compiled alongside the repertoire data. A later genetic analysis used genome-wide SNP genotypes for about 60% of the roughly 670 donors, treating that subset as a discovery cohort. Every discovery cohort repertoire had been produced on one sequencing platform. Both class I and class II loci were covered by HLA typing, at four-digit resolution. The number of typed donors differed by locus: about 629-630 for A, B, C, DRB1 and DQB1; approximately 520 for DQA1; 606 for DPA1; and around 450 for DPB1. Four or five DR-DQ haplotypes were handled as single units for association and clustering because linkage in the cohort was strong. Among about 370 genotyped donors of the cohort, an average of about 240,000 unique TCR beta nucleotide sequences was sequenced per donor, of which about 19% were non-productive.

V and J lose 5 bases and 7 bases, and a span of 14 bases separates them. The CDR3 spans 14 residues, from the cysteine through the phenylalanine. Of all the DNA, just the CDR3 is kept, 42 bases in frame from base 1. CDR1 and CDR2 are drawn from the germline V gene: SNHLY, FYNNEI. The cohort consisted of some 730 healthy bone marrow donors. Cohort members were all nominally healthy when sampled, although unrecorded immune exposures were likely present. The donor tested CMV seronegative, placing the donor among the 350 to 400 seronegative members of the cohort. Every donor gave a peripheral blood sample, and the peripheral blood mononuclear cells from that sample were used for TCR beta sequencing. Genomic DNA was extracted from the blood cell samples with the Qiagen DNeasy Blood Extraction Kit. The method behind the library was the immunoSEQ multiplex PCR assay. For the multiplex PCR, a mixture combining 60 forward primers for TCR Vbeta segments and 13 reverse primers for TCR Jbeta segments was used. The CDR3 region of rearranged TCR beta genes was amplified from genomic DNA with a multiplex PCR assay. The Illumina HiSeq System was used to sequence the amplified TCR beta libraries as 87-base-pair reads. The authors' pipeline ran thus. A later analysis tallied tens of millions of unique TCR beta chains across the approximately 670 repertoires, and approximately 11 million of those chains were shared by two or more donors. Raw reads were error-corrected and collapsed into unique sequences with a nearest-neighbor algorithm that merged closely related sequences to remove PCR and sequencing errors. CDR3 sequences were aligned to IMGT reference sequences to assign V, D and J gene segments. For a sequence to be retained, a match of at least six nucleotides was required to both a V gene segment and a J gene segment. A rearrangement counted as productive if the CDR3 had no stop codons and remained in frame with V and J, and every other rearrangement counted as non-productive. Following IMGT convention, CDR3 was defined as the stretch from the second conserved V-encoded cysteine to the conserved J-encoded phenylalanine. In an earlier analysis of around 540 of the donors, sequences lacking an unambiguous match to a single V gene segment were excluded. An earlier analysis of a few hundred of the donors called V segments functional above 56.7% productive rearrangements and segregating when the between-donor standard deviation exceeded 5%. A statistical classification framework was developed to diagnose cytomegalovirus status using the catalog of TCR beta chain sequences. A later analysis assigned V and J genes by comparing TCR nucleotide sequences with IMGT/GENE-DB human TR gene sequences. In a later analysis, CDR3 sequences and most-parsimonious VDJ recombination scenarios were assigned using the TCRdist pipeline. A later analysis defined each TCR beta chain by its CDR3 amino acid sequence plus V-gene family, and excluded reads lacking a unique V-gene family. A later analysis removed nearly 600 highly shared, low-generation-probability nucleotide sequences to deal with suspected cross-contamination and a sequencing artifact. For each public chain, a later analysis derived a clonal expansion index from normalized ranks of inferred template counts within each repertoire. A later analysis computed generation probabilities with a VDJ recombination model fitted to out-of-frame rearrangements, and checked the results against IGoR. In a later analysis, hypergeometric tests were used to score TCR-TCR, TCR-HLA and TCR-CMV co-occurrence, with a repertoire-size bias correction applied to TCR pairs. A later analysis estimated false discovery rates by permuting HLA or CMV assignments 20 times. A later analysis grouped co-occurring TCRs with DBSCAN, adding TCRdist sequence similarity when clustering within HLA-allele-positive subsets. Repertoires with fewer than 30,000 or more than 120,000 public chains, plus five repertoires with anomalous nucleotide sharing, were excluded from co-occurrence clustering. TCRdb stores this immuneACCESS table with in-frame sequences only. Part of the clones is absent; in the studies checked, under half of the shortfall reflects unresolved V genes, and no reason is known for the rest. D and trimming were read from the DNA, whereas the V and J calls and clone size are those reported in that table. A total of 130,000 or so clones appear in this sample, 8.5% of them only once. Under 5.5% of the sample is taken by the ten largest.

The study at large found these results: An association between a missense DCLRE1C variant and V-gene and J-gene trimming of TCR beta chains was found in a later genetic analysis and replicated in an independent cohort. Across donors, most TCR sequences were observed very rarely, whereas some public TCRs were present in many individuals. It was suggested by the authors that the approach could potentially be generalized to other disease states and immunological phenotypes. Because counts were too low, around 17 rarely observed V segments, including chromosome 9 orphons, were left out of the earlier analysis of 500 to 750 of the donors. The presence/absence analyses assumed that sequencing depth was roughly uniform across donors, and that assumption may not be true. Linkage disequilibrium might explain the correlated functional status among segregating V segments, but an unknown experimental factor could not be ruled out. Some IMGT-functional V segments, including TRBV6-2 and TRBV6-3, could not be told apart with the 87-base-pair reads, so those segments were excluded. CMV serostatus was the only immune exposure information available for the cohort. Because HLA typing was unavailable for some donors at each locus, only the typed subset was used in association tests. The study gave a list of under 200 TCR beta chains associated with cytomegalovirus. The classifier was reported to diagnose cytomegalovirus status with high specificity and sensitivity in both the original cohort and the validation cohort. Compared with the 666-donor mean, donors in an Asian-associated ancestry cluster had fewer N-insertions in productive TCRs, according to a later genetic analysis. In a later analysis, HLA-associated TCR beta chains showed more clonal expansion and lower generation probabilities than non-associated chains that were equally common. A further reported finding was that TCR beta sequences accurately predicted the HLA-A and HLA-B alleles for most subjects in the first cohort. According to a later analysis, parvovirus B19, influenza, CMV and Epstein-Barr virus appeared linked to several top co-occurrence clusters. In an earlier analysis of approximately 590 of the donors, most TCR beta V segments appeared in productive rearrangements about 90% or about 30% of the time, broadly matching IMGT annotations. A later analysis associated about 17,000 TCR beta sequences with specific HLA alleles at a false discovery rate of 0.05. A group of highly shared sequence variants was considered likely to be a technical artifact of the sequencing pipeline. In vitro tests confirmed that three of the cytomegalovirus-associated TCR beta chains recognize cytomegalovirus antigens. According to a later analysis, TCR association rates differed among HLA loci, with DRB1 alleles showing the most associated TCRs and HLA-C alleles showing the fewest. The cohort was sequenced for TCR beta chains only, and without alpha or paired-chain data the features that could be detected were limited. When HLA alleles, especially DR and DQ, strongly co-occurred, TCR associations were difficult to assign to individual alleles. According to a later analysis, most CMV-associated TCR beta chains appeared to be HLA-restricted, and the HLA associations seemed to be driven largely by CMV exposure.

This sequence was found in a middle-aged man in good health and CMV-seronegative. The V gene is TRBV2 and the J gene is TRBJ1-4, and possibly TRBD1, on 6 matching bases. Sample: PBMCs. The DNA sequence is TGTGCCAGCAGTACCGGGACAAGGGTTGAAAAACTGTTTTTT. Translated, this gives CASSTGTRVEKLFF.